This T cell receptor beta chain was obtained from a study of breast tumors, draining lymph nodes, adjacent tissues. Findings and caveats of the study: Compared with lymph nodes, tumors were less diverse; compared with nontumor tissue, more.

A single record per CDR3 protein comes from TCRdb applying MiXCR to the multiplex PCR reads. In the table there are fewer than 300,000 distinct CDR3 sequences, roughly 32% of which are singletons. This clonotype was detected a few times. The antigen remains unidentified. Breast cancer patients provided tissue from their axillary draining lymph nodes. This TCR was sampled from a female donor with breast cancer. Some clones in this sample may be carry-over from other donors' samples. Material: axillary lymph node tissue.

CDR3 protein: CASSRGDRVSPLHF. The DNA of the CDR3 is TGTGCCAGTTCCCGGGGAGACAGGGTGTCACCCCTCCACTTT. This sequence joins TRBV19 and TRBJ1-6; 7 positions match TRBD1. Unmatched junction bases numbered 11, after V lost 8 bases and J lost 10 bases. CDR3 size: 14 residues. In germline, CDR1 is LNHDA, CDR2 SQIVND (reference sequence).